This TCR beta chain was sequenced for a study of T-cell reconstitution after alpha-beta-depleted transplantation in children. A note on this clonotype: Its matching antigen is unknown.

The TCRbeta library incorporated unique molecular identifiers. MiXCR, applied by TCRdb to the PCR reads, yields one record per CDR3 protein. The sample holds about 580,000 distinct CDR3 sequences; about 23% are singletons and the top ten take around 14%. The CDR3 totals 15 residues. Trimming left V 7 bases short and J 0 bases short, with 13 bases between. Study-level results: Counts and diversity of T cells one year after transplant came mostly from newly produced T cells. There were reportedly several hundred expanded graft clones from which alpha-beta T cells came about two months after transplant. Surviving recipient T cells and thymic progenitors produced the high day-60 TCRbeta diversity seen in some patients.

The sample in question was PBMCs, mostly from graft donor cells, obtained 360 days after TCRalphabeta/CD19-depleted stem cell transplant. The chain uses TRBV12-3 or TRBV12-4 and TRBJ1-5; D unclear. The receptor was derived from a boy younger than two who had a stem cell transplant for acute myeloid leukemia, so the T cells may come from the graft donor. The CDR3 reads CASNTEGYSNQPQHF. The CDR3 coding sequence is TGTGCCAGCAATACGGAGGGTTATAGCAATCAGCCCCAGCATTTT.